The clone carrying this TCR beta chain was seen at least ten times. The data were obtained in a study of Graves' ophthalmopathy and Graves' hyperthyroidism. Amplification from RNA transcripts yielded the TCR beta CDR3 regions. HTBI primers primed a first-round RT-PCR, and a second-round multiplex PCR followed. From the multiplex PCR reads, TCRdb called clonotypes with MiXCR, one entry per CDR3 protein. The repertoire has roughly 410,000 distinct CDR3 sequences, 15% of them found once; the top ten carry roughly 7%. Trimming removed 4 bases from V and 5 bases from J; junction bases left unmatched: 13. Per germline, CDR1 SGHDT and CDR2 YYEEEE. The CDR3 has 17 residues.

The sample was peripheral blood. The receptor's source is a woman aged 18-29 years with stable Graves' hyperthyroidism. This chain links TRBV5-6 with TRBJ2-5; 11 nucleotides match TRBD1. CDR3 DNA sequence: TGTGCCAGCAGCGGACCCGGGACAGGGGGATTCGGGGAGACCCAGTACTTC. Translated: CASSGPGTGGFGETQYF.